This T cell receptor beta chain was sequenced during a study of T cells in Graves' hyperthyroidism and ophthalmopathy. Turning to the study itself: Peripheral blood was secured at the point of initial diagnosis, before any treatment. General observations from the study: The model identified upcoming ophthalmopathy a median about 6.5 months ahead of onset.

Amplification yielded TCR beta CDR3 regions, with RNA transcripts as the source. An initial round of RT-PCR targeting the TCR CDR3 relied on the HTBI primer set. TCRdb fed the multiplex PCR reads into MiXCR, producing one record per CDR3 protein. Of more than 250,000 distinct CDR3 sequences listed, 15% were seen once; the top ten hold over 30%. The CDR3 runs to 19 residues. The V and J ends lost 6 bases and 0 bases, in that order; junction bases with no gene match: 11. Germline assignment: CDR1 WSHSY and CDR2 SAAADI. Progressors' blood was drawn at hyperthyroidism diagnosis, before ophthalmopathy symptoms. On this clonotype itself: Its target is not known.

The sample consisted of blood. This chain connects TRBV10-2 to TRBJ2-6; TRBD1 aligns across 10 bases. This sequence was found in a woman between 50 and 59 years old with Graves' hyperthyroidism that later progressed to Graves' ophthalmopathy. The DNA of the CDR3 is TGCGCCAGCAGGGACCGGGACAGGGGTAGAATCTCTGGGGCCAACGTCCTGACTTTC. Protein product: CASRDRDRGRISGANVLTF.